The sequence of this T cell receptor (beta chain) was determined in a study of T cell changes during pregnancy in multiple sclerosis. The CDR3 consists of 15 residues. V lost 4 bases and J lost 5, with 17 bases in between. The germline V gene encodes CDR1 ENHRY and CDR2 SYGVKD. Data came from immunoSEQ multiplex PCR; TCRdb stores just in-frame clones and leaves some out. Here the sample spans fewer than 65,000 clones, roughly 90% being singletons. The origin of this receptor is a female donor with multiple sclerosis, enrolled in a pregnancy study. The material was peripheral blood, obtained before pregnancy. The V and J genes are TRBV10-3 and TRBJ2-5; D may be TRBD2 (7 bases). The CDR3 sequence: CAISASRGGVETQYF. DNA of the CDR3: TGTGCCATCAGTGCCTCGAGGGGGGGCGTTGAGACCCAGTACTTC.